One and the same sample provided the 25 T cell receptor beta chains below, sequenced in a study of T cell changes during pregnancy in multiple sclerosis. Clones were read by immunoSEQ multiplex PCR, and TCRdb kept only the in-frame ones, dropping some. The sample has over 55,000 clones; roughly 92% are singletons. Specimen: CD8+ T cells from peripheral blood mononuclear cells, collected in the third trimester of pregnancy. The receptors come from a female donor in good health, enrolled as a control in a pregnancy study.

This rearrangement joins TRBV4-1 to TRBJ1-2; D uncertain. CDR1 is MGHRA and CDR2 is YSYEKL in the germline V gene. The V gene lost 0 bases and the J gene lost 2 bases, with 10 bases spanning the gap. This CDR3 has 15 residues. CDR3 nucleotide sequence: TGCGCCAGCAGCCAAGAAACGCGGGTGAACTATGGCTACACCTTC. This sequence encodes CASSQETRVNYGYTF.

The V gene is TRBV15, the J gene TRBJ2-1; 7 bases match TRBD2. Trimming at V came to 9 bases and at J to 2 bases, leaving 4 bases not matched to a gene. The CDR3 runs to 13 residues. Germline V gene data show CDR1 as LNHNV and CDR2 as YYDKDF (reference sequence). The CDR3 loop is CATRRGAYNEQFF. Written as DNA, the CDR3 is TGTGCCACTCGTCGGGGGGCCTACAATGAGCAGTTCTTC.

The genes are TRBV27 and TRBJ2-3; no firm D call. This CDR3 region has 15 residues. Germline-derived CDR1 and CDR2 are MNHEY and SMNVEV (reference sequence). Trimming left V 2 bases short and J 4 bases short, with 13 bases between. In DNA, the CDR3 is TGTGCCAGCAGTTTAGCCATCGGTCCGGCAGATACGCAGTATTTT. This sequence encodes CASSLAIGPADTQYF.

The chain has TRBV4-3 and TRBJ1-5; the match to TRBD1 covers 7 bases. The CDR3 loop spans 18 amino acids. CDR1 and CDR2 (germline): LGHNA, YSLEER. V lost 0 bases, J lost 0 bases, and 8 bases stayed unmatched. The CDR3: CASSQDRGESYSNQPQHF. The DNA of the CDR3 is TGCGCCAGCAGCCAAGACAGGGGGGAAAGTTATAGCAATCAGCCCCAGCATTTT.

This chain connects TRBV19 to TRBJ1-5; 8 bases align to TRBD1. CDR3 size: 14 residues. CDR1 and CDR2 (germline): LNHDA, SQIVND (reference sequence). With 5 bases clipped from V and 4 bases from J, the junction kept 4 bases outside the gene matches. The CDR3, as DNA: TGTGCCAGTAGTTTTGGACAGGGAAATCAGCCCCAGCATTTT. Its protein is CASSFGQGNQPQHF.

The V call is TRBV7-9, the J call TRBJ2-2; D gene ambiguous. CDR1 is SEHNR and CDR2 is FQNEAQ in the germline V gene (reference sequence). Trimming removed 4 bases at V and 4 bases at J, with 13 bases between. The CDR3 runs 15 residues. The CDR3 DNA follows: TGTGCCAGCAGCTCATTCCGTATTAGCACCGGGGAGCTGTTTTTT. This translates into CASSSFRISTGELFF.

This chain joins TRBV27 and TRBJ2-7, with D maybe TRBD2 (7 bases). Trimming left V 3 bases short and J 6 bases short, with 24 bases between. Germline V gene sequence: CDR1 MNHEY, CDR2 SMNVEV (reference sequence). The CDR3 loop spans 17 amino acids. This chain's CDR3 is CASSFTLGGPSSVEQYF. CDR3 in DNA: TGTGCCAGCAGTTTCACTCTCGGGGGGCCCTCCTCGGTCGAGCAGTACTTC.

The chain couples TRBV27 to TRBJ2-1; 7 bases are shared with TRBD1. The CDR3 spans 15 residues. The V segment lost 3 bases and the J segment 0 bases; nucleotides outside the gene matches: 2. Germline V gives CDR1 MNHEY, CDR2 SMNVEV (reference sequence). CDR3: CASSFTGDSYNEQFF. CDR3 coding DNA: TGTGCCAGCAGTTTCACAGGGGACTCCTACAATGAGCAGTTCTTC.

This rearrangement joins TRBV9 to TRBJ2-5; D uncertain. The germline V gene has CDR1 SGDLS and CDR2 YYNGEE. The V gene lost 4 bases and the J gene lost 5 bases, with 12 bases spanning the gap. CDR3 length equals 13 residues. CDR3 sequence: CASSPDRRETQYF. The CDR3 coding sequence is TGTGCCAGCAGCCCCGACCGGCGGGAGACCCAGTACTTC.

The chain links TRBV19 to TRBJ2-3; possible D gene TRBD1, 5 bases. CDR1 is LNHDA, CDR2 SQIVND, per germline (reference sequence). CDR3 length: 13 residues. The V gene lost 3 bases and the J gene lost 4 bases, with 8 bases spanning the gap. The CDR3 nucleotides are TGTGCCAGTAGTATTAAAGGGGCAGATACGCAGTATTTT. It codes for CASSIKGADTQYF. Combining the CDR3 with reference TRBV19 and TRBJ2-3 gives the whole variable domain DGGITQSPKYLFRKEGQNVTLSCEQNLNHDAMYWYRQDPGQGLRLIYYSQIVNDFQKGDIAEGYSVSREKKESFPLTVTSAQKNPTAFYLCASSIKGADTQYFGPGTRLTVL.

Turning to this clone: The junction departs from the called germline gene at one end, perhaps through a read error. This chain joins TRBV19 and TRBJ1-1; the D gene is possibly TRBD1 (5 bases). The germline V gene has CDR1 LNHDA and CDR2 SQIVND (reference sequence). The CDR3 is 14 residues long. CDR3 sequence (DNA): TGTGCCAGTAGTCTAGACCGGGACTCCACTGAAGCTTTCTTT. Translated, it gives CASSLDRDSTEAFF.

V is TRBV9 and J is TRBJ2-7, with D possibly being TRBD2 (6 bases). Germline V gene data show CDR1 as SGDLS and CDR2 as YYNGEE. V lost 0 bases, J lost 3 bases, and 7 bases lay in between. CDR3 length: 13 residues. The CDR3, as DNA: TGTGCCAGCAGCGTAGTTAGCGGCTACGAGCAGTACTTC. This sequence encodes CASSVVSGYEQYF.

In DNA form, the CDR3 reads TGCAGCGTTGAGGGGGGAAGGGACTTGAGCTCCTACGAGCAGTACTTC. Amino acids: CSVEGGRDLSSYEQYF. V gene TRBV29-1 combines with J gene TRBJ2-7; D is perhaps TRBD2 (6 bases). This CDR3 has 16 amino acids. In germline, CDR1 is SQVTM, CDR2 ANQGSEA. V was shortened by 3 bases and J by 0 bases, with 18 bases between the two germline ends.

The V gene is TRBV27, the J gene TRBJ1-1; weak D call: TRBD1 (5 bases). Germline V gene data show CDR1 as MNHEY and CDR2 as SMNVEV (reference sequence). The CDR3 contains 15 residues. V gave up 5 bases and J gave up 2 bases, with 15 bases separating them. The CDR3 DNA is TGTGCCAGCAGTCCAAGGGGAATCCCCAACACTGAAGCTTTCTTT. Its translation: CASSPRGIPNTEAFF.

This clone was picked up one time. The chain recombines TRBV5-1 with TRBJ2-7; D is possibly TRBD2 (6 bases). V was trimmed by 0 bases and J by 0 bases, leaving 22 bases between them. This CDR3 region has 19 residues. The germline CDR1 and CDR2 sequences are SGHRS and YFSETQ. The CDR3 region has the DNA TGCGCCAGCAGCTTGGTTTATCAGGGACTCCAGCAGAGCTCCTACGAGCAGTACTTC. This codes for CASSLVYQGLQQSSYEQYF. Full variable domain (remainder filled in from reference TRBV5-1 and TRBJ2-7): KAGVTQTPRYLIKTRGQQVTLSCSPISGHRSVSWYQQTPGQGLQFLFEYFSETQRNKGNFPGRFSGRQFSNSRSEMNVSTLELGDSALYLCASSLVYQGLQQSSYEQYFGPGTRLTVT.

This clone was seen a single time. The chain carries TRBV13 and TRBJ1-1, with D maybe TRBD1 (5 bases). In germline, CDR1 is PRHDT, CDR2 FYEKMQ (reference sequence). The CDR3 spans 13 residues. V was pared by 7 bases and J by 0 bases, with 9 bases between. The DNA for the CDR3 is TGTGCCAGCAAAGACAGCCTGAACACTGAAGCTTTCTTT. Protein sequence: CASKDSLNTEAFF.

The chain is built from TRBV4-2 and TRBJ1-6; D gene unclear. V was shortened by 1 base and J by 4 bases, with 17 bases between the two germline ends. CDR1 is LGHNA and CDR2 is YNFKEQ in the germline V gene. The CDR3 is made up of 18 amino acids. The CDR3 loop reads CASSQADSRTTYNSPLHF. DNA of the CDR3: TGTGCCAGCAGCCAAGCGGACTCTCGAACTACTTATAATTCACCCCTCCACTTT.

The chain carries TRBV9 and TRBJ2-1; D possibly corresponds to TRBD1 (5 bases). V was trimmed by 6 bases and J by 8 bases, leaving 18 bases between them. CDR1 SGDLS and CDR2 YYNGEE come from the germline V gene. The CDR3 extends over 14 amino acids. CDR3 nucleotides: TGTGCCAGCACGAGTTCTAACAGGCAGCATGAGCAGTTCTTC. This encodes CASTSSNRQHEQFF.

As regards this clone: The junction departs from the called germline gene at one end, perhaps through a read error. The chain joins TRBV7-7 to TRBJ2-7; 8 positions agree with TRBD1. There are 13 residues in the CDR3. Germline CDR1 reads SSHAT; CDR2 reads FNYEAQ (reference sequence). The CDR3 sequence: CASSARQGREQYF. CDR3 coding DNA: TGTGCTAGCAGCGCCAGACAGGGGAGGGAGCAGTACTTC.

The rearrangement links TRBV27 to TRBJ2-5; 8 bases line up with TRBD1. Looked up from germline, CDR1 is MNHEY and CDR2 is SMNVEV (reference sequence). This CDR3 spans 14 amino acids. J gave up 5 bases and V 5 bases, and 7 bases lay outside the gene matches. The DNA of the CDR3 is TGTGCCAGCAGTCAAGCCAGGGGGCAGGAGACCCAGTACTTC. This translates into CASSQARGQETQYF.

The chain is built from TRBV7-2 and TRBJ1-2; D might be TRBD1 (6 bases). Germline V gene lookup returns CDR1 SGHTA and CDR2 FQGNSA. V lost 5 bases, J lost 3 bases, and 13 bases lay in between. This CDR3 is 14 amino acids long. Here the CDR3 reads CASSLGQTYYGYTF. Here the CDR3 DNA reads TGTGCCAGCAGCCTCGGACAGACCTACTATGGCTACACCTTC.

This rearrangement joins TRBV6-1 to TRBJ2-7, with D maybe TRBD1 (6 bases). Germline CDR1 is MNHNS and CDR2 is SASEGT. The CDR3 covers 11 residues. The V end was cut by 9 bases, the J end by 3 bases, with 9 bases between. The CDR3 DNA reads as TGTGCCAGTCGACAGGACTACGAGCAGTACTTC. Protein product: CASRQDYEQYF.

Turning to this clone: Additional DNA sequences in this sample encode the identical CDR3. The genes are TRBV6-5 and TRBJ1-5, with D unresolved. CDR1 and CDR2 from the germline V gene are MNHEY and SVGAGI. CDR3 length equals 14 residues. V lost 0 bases to trimming and J lost 2 bases, with 5 bases between them. CDR3 region: CASSYSGGNQPQHF. The CDR3, as DNA: TGTGCCAGCAGTTACTCTGGAGGCAATCAGCCCCAGCATTTT.

This clone was counted between two and nine times. This chain uses TRBV11-2 with TRBJ1-5; D gene uncertain. This CDR3 is built from 13 residues. V was clipped by 3 bases and J by 1 base, with 4 bases between them. Germline-derived CDR1 and CDR2 are SGHAT and FQNNGV. The CDR3 region is CASSLGSNQPQHF. CDR3 bases: TGTGCCAGCAGCTTGGGCAGCAATCAGCCCCAGCATTTT.

The chain joins TRBV2 to TRBJ2-7; D unresolved. The CDR3 is made up of 12 amino acids. V lost 7 bases and J lost 5, with 12 bases in between. The germline gives CDR1 SNHLY, CDR2 FYNNEI. CDR3 region: CASMSEVDEQYF. In nucleotides, the CDR3 is TGTGCCAGCATGAGCGAGGTCGACGAGCAGTACTTC.